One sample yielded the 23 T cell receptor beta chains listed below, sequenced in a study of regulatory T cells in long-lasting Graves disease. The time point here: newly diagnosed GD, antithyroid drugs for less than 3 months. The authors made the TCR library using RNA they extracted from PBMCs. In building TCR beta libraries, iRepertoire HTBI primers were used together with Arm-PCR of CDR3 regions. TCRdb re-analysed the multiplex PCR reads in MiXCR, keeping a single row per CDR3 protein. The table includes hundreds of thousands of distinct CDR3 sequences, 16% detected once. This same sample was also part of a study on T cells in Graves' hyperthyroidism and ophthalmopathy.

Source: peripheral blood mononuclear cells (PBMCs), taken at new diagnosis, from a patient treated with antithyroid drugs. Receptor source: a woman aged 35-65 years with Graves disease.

In DNA form, the CDR3 reads TGTGCCAGCAGTCCGCAGGGAGGCAGGTACAATGAGCAGTTCTTC. This encodes CASSPQGGRYNEQFF. This rearrangement joins TRBV28 to TRBJ2-1; D may be TRBD2 (6 bases). V lost 5 bases, J lost 4 bases, and 15 bases lay in between. Germline V gives CDR1 MDHEN, CDR2 SYDVKM. The CDR3 is 15 amino acids.

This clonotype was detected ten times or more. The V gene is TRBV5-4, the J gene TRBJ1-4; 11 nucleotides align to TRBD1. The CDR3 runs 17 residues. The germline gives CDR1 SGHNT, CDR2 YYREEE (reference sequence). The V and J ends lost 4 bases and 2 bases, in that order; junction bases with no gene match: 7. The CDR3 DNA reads TGTGCCAGCAGCCCGGGACAGGGGGGCTTTACTAATGAAAAACTGTTTTTT. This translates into CASSPGQGGFTNEKLFF. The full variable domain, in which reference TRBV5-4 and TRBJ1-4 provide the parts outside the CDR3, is ETGVTQSPTHLIKTRGQQVTLRCSSQSGHNTVSWYQQALGQGPQFIFQYYREEENGRGNFPPRFSGLQFPNYSSELNVNALELDDSALYLCASSPGQGGFTNEKLFFGSGTQLSVL.

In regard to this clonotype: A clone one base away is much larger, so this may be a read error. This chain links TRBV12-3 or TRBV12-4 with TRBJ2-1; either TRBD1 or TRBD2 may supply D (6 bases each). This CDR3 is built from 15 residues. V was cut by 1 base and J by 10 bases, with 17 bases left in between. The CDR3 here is CASSLGGALSYEQFF. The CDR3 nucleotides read TGTGCCAGCAGTTTAGGGGGGGCCTTATCCTACGAGCAGTTCTTC.

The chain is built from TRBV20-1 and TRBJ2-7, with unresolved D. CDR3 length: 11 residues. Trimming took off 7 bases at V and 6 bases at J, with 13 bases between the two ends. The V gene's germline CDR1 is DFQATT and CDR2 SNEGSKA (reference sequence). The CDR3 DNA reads TGCAGTGGATCCAGAGCAGGCGAGCAGTACTTC. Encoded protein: CSGSRAGEQYF.

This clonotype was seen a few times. The CDR3 loop is CASKTGVNQPQHF. The CDR3 DNA is TGTGCCAGCAAGACAGGGGTCAATCAGCCCCAGCATTTT. This chain uses TRBV6-1 with TRBJ1-5; 8 nucleotides agree with TRBD1. The V gene end was trimmed by 7 bases and the J gene end by 3 bases; junction bases not matched to a gene: 2. Germline CDR1 and CDR2: MNHNS and SASEGT. CDR3 length: 13 amino acids.

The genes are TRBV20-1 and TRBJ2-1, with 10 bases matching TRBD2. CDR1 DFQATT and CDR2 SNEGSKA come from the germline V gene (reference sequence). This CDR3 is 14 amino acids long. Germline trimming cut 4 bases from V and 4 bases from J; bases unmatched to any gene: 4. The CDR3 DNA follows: TGCAGTGCTACCCAACTAGCGGGATACAATGAGCAGTTCTTC. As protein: CSATQLAGYNEQFF.

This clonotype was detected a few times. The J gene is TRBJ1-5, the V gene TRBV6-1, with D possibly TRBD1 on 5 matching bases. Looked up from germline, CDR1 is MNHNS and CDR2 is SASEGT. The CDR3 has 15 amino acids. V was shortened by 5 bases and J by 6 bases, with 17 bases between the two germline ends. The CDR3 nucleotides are TGTGCCAGCAGTCTGGGGCTGGGAGGCCCTCAGCCCCAGCATTTT. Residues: CASSLGLGGPQPQHF.

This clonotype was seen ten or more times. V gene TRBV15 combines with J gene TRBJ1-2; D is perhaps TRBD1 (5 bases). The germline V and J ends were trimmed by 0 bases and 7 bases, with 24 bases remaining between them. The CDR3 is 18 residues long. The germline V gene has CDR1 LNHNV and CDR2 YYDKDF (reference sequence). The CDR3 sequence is CATSRDIRGETDLFGYTF. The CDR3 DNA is TGTGCCACCAGCAGAGATATTAGGGGCGAGACAGACCTTTTTGGCTACACCTTC.

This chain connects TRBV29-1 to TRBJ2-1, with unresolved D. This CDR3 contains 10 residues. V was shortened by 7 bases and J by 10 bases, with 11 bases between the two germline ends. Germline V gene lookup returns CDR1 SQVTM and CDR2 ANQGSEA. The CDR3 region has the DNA TGCAGCGCGACCGTTCGGGAGCAGTTCTTC. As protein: CSATVREQFF.

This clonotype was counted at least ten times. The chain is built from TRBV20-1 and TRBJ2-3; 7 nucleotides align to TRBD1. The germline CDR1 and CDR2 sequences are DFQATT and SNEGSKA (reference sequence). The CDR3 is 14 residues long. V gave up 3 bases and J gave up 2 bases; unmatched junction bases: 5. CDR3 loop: CSASPDRTTDTQYF. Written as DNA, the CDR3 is TGCAGTGCTAGCCCGGACAGGACCACAGATACGCAGTATTTT.

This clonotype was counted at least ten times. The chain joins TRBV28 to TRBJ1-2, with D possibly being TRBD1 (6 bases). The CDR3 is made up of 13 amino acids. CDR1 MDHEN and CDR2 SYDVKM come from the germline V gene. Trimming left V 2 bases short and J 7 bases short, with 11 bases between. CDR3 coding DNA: TGTGCCAGCAGTTTACGGGGGGCGGTTGGCTACACCTTC. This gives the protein CASSLRGAVGYTF.

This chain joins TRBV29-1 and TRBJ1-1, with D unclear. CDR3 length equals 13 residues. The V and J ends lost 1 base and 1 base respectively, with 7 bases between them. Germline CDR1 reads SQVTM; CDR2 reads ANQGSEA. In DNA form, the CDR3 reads TGCAGCGTTGAAGGCGTTCCGAACACTGAAGCTTTCTTT. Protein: CSVEGVPNTEAFF.

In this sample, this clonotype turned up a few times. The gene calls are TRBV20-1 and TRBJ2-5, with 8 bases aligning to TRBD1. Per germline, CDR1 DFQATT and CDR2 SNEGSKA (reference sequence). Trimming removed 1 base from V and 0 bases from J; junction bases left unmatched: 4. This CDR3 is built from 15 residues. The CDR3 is CSARARTGYQETQYF. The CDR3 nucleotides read TGCAGTGCTAGAGCTAGGACAGGGTACCAAGAGACCCAGTACTTC.

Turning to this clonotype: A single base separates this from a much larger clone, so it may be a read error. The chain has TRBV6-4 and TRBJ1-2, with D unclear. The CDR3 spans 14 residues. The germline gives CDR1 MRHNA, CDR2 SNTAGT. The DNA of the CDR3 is TGTGCCGGCAGTTACTCTGGACGGAACTATGGCTACACCTTC. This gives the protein CAGSYSGRNYGYTF.

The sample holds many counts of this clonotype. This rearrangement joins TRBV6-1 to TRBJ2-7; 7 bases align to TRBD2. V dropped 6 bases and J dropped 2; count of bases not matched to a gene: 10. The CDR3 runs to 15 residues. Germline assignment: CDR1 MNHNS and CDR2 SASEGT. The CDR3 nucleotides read TGTGCCAGCAGGAGGGAGCGGGGAGGGGCCTACGAGCAGTACTTC. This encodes CASRRERGGAYEQYF.

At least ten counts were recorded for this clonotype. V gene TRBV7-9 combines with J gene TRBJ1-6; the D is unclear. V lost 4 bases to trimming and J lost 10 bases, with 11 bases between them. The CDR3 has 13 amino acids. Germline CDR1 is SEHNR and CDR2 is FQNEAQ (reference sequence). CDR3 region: CASSSPPGSPLHF. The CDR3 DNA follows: TGTGCCAGCAGCTCGCCCCCTGGGTCACCCCTCCACTTT.

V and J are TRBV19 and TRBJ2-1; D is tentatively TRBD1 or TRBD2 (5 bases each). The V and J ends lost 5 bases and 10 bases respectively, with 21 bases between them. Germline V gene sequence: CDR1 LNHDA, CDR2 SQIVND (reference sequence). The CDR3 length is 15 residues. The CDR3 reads CASSLVRDQSYEQFF. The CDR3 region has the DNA TGTGCCAGTAGTTTGGTCCGGGACCAAAGCTACGAGCAGTTCTTC.

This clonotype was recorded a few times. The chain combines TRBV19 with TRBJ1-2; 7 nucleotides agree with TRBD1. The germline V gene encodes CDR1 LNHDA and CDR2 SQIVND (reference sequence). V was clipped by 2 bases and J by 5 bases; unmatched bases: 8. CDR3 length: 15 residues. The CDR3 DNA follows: TGTGCCAGTAGTATACGGAGACAGGGCGGTTATGGCTACACCTTC. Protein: CASSIRRQGGYGYTF.

Here the CDR3 reads CASSAPGEGGKGYTF. For the CDR3, the DNA is TGTGCCAGCAGCGCCCCCGGGGAGGGCGGGAAGGGCTACACCTTC. The rearrangement links TRBV2 to TRBJ1-2, with no clear D. Trimming removed 6 bases at V and 8 bases at J, with 22 bases between. Germline V lookup: CDR1 SNHLY, CDR2 FYNNEI. The CDR3 is made up of 15 amino acids.

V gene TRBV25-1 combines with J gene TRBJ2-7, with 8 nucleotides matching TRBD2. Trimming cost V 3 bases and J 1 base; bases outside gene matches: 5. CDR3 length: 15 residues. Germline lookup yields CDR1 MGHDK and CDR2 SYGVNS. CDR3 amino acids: CASSEVIAGSYEQYF. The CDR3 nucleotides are TGTGCCAGCAGTGAGGTAATAGCGGGATCCTACGAGCAGTACTTC.

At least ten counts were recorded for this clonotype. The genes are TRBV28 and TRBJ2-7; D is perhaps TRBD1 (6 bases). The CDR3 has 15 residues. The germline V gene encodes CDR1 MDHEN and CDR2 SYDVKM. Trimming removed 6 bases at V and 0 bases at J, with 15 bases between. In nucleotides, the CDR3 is TGTGCCAGCAGGGTAGGGGGTCCCCTCTCCTACGAGCAGTACTTC. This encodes CASRVGGPLSYEQYF.

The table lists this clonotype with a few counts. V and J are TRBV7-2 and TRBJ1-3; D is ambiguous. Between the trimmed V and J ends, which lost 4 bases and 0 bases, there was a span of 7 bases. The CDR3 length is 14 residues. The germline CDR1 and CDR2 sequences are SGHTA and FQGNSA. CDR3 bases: TGTGCCAGCAGCTACGGATACTCTGGAAACACCATATATTTT. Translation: CASSYGYSGNTIYF.

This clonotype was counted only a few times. This CDR3 is CASSPSEIAPSYNEQFF. The CDR3 nucleotides read TGCGCCAGCAGCCCAAGTGAAATAGCTCCGTCCTACAATGAGCAGTTCTTC. The chain couples TRBV4-1 to TRBJ2-1; no firm D call. CDR1 and CDR2 from the germline V gene are MGHRA and YSYEKL. V gave up 4 bases and J gave up 1 base, with 17 bases separating them. The CDR3 covers 17 residues.